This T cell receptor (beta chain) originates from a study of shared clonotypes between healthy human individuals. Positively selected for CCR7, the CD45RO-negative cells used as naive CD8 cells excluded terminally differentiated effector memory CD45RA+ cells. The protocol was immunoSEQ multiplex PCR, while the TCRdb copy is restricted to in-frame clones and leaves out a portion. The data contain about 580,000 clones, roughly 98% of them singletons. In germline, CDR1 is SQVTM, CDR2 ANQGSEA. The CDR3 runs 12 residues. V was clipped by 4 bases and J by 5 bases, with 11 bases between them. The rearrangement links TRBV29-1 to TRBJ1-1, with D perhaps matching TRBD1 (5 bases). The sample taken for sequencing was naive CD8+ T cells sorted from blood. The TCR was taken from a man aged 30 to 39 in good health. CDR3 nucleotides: TGCAGCGTTGTCACGGGGGGGACTGAAGCTTTCTTT. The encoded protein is CSVVTGGTEAFF. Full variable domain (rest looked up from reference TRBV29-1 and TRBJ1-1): SAVISQKPSRDICQRGTSLTIQCQVDSQVTMMFWYRQQPGQSLTLIATANQGSEATYESGFVIDKFPISRPNLTFSTLTVSNMSPEDSSIYLCSVVTGGTEAFFGQGTRLTVV.